Described below is a single TCR beta chain sequence and its context. V lost 3 bases, J lost 4 bases, and 18 bases lay in between. The germline V gene encodes CDR1 GTSNPN and CDR2 SVGIG (reference sequence). The CDR3 length is 15 residues. The entry originates in a study of blood T cell repertoires in COVID-19. Across the study: The origin of the acute and convalescent COVID-19 samples was the United States, Italy and Spain. T cells, B-cell-depleted T cells, or PBMCs provided the cDNA or gDNA that served as material.

In the study's own analysis: Amplified reference gene primers provided the basis for estimating nucleated cell counts. The assay was immunoSEQ multiplex PCR, and TCRdb's table has in-frame clones only and misses some. Clone size and the V and J calls come from that table; the DNA yielded D and trimming. The table records under 35,000 clones, 88% of them present only once. This TCR was recovered from a human donor in a cohort sampled during active COVID-19. The chain has TRBV30 and TRBJ1-1; D is perhaps TRBD1 (6 bases). Sequenced input: peripheral blood. The CDR3 nucleotides read TGTGCCTGGAGACCCCGTGGGGGGGGCGGCACTGAAGCTTTCTTT. Amino acid sequence: CAWRPRGGGGTEAFF.